This T cell receptor beta chain was recovered during a study of brain T cells in children with intractable seizures. CDR3 length: 16 amino acids. Per the germline V gene, CDR1 is MDHEN and CDR2 is SYDVKM. V shed 2 bases, J shed 2 bases, and the junction held 8 bases outside the gene matches. Sequencing was performed with immunoSEQ multiplex PCR; in TCRdb, only in-frame clones are kept and a portion is missing. The table has roughly 80,000 clones, around 93% seen once. The receptor was derived from a boy less than two years old with tuberous sclerosis and intractable seizures. J is TRBJ1-1 and V is TRBV28; TRBD1 matches at 7 bases. This specimen consisted of peripheral blood, obtained at surgery. The CDR3 sequence: CASSLPGGRGNTEAFF. DNA for the CDR3: TGTGCCAGCAGTTTACCAGGGGGAAGAGGTAACACTGAAGCTTTCTTT.